One T cell receptor (beta chain) is described in this entry. No antigen is known for it. The source of the sample is a study of cytomegalovirus exposure and HLA in healthy donors. Amplification used 60 Vbeta primers and 13 Jbeta primers. Some clones are missing from TCRdb's copy, which holds only in-frame ones; the method was immunoSEQ multiplex PCR. The sample holds approximately 200,000 clones, roughly four fifths seen once. Findings and caveats of the study: Later analysis found that TCR beta chains associated with HLA were more clonally expanded than other, equally common chains.

Sequencing was performed on PBMCs. The source is a woman under 30 in good health and CMV-seropositive.

The CDR3 protein is CASSYSRGLQETQYF. DNA for the CDR3: TGTGCCAGCAGTTACTCGAGGGGGCTCCAAGAGACCCAGTACTTC. The genes are TRBV6-6 and TRBJ2-5; 7 bases are shared with TRBD1. J gave up 1 base and V 0 bases, and 2 bases lay outside the gene matches. Germline CDR1 is MNHNY and CDR2 is SVGAGI (reference sequence). The CDR3 runs 15 residues.